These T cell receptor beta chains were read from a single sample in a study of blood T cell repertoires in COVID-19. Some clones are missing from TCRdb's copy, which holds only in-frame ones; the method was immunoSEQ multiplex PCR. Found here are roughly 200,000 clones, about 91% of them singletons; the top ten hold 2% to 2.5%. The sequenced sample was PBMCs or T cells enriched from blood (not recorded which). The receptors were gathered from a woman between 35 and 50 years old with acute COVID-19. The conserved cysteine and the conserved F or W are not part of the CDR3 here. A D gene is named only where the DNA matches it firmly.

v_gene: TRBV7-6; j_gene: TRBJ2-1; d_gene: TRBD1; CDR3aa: ASSRDRINEQF
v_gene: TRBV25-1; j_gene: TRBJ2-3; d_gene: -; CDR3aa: ASNVGVGDTDTQY
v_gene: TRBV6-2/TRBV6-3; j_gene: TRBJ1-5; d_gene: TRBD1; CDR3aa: ASSRTGGDQPQH
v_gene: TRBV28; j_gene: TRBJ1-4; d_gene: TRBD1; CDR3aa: ASSSPRTGANEKLF
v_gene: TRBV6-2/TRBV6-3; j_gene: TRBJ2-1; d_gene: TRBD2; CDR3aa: ASSVETSGGSSYNEQF
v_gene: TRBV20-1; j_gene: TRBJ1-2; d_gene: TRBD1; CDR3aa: SASMGQGFYGYT
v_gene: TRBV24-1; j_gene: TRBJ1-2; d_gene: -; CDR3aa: ATSDPDSNYGYT
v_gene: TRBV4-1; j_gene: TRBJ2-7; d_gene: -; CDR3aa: ATGNSYEQY
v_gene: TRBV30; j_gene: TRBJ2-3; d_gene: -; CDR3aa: AWSWRYTDTQY
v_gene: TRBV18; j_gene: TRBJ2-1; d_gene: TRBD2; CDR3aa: ASSPSEGLAASRVQF
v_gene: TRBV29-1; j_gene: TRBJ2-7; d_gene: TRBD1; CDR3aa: SVGTGVDEQY
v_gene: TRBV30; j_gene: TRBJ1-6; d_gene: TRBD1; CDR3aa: ASSDAPRTGATHSYNSPLH
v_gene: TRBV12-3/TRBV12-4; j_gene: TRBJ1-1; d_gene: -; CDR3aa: ASSPLAATEAF
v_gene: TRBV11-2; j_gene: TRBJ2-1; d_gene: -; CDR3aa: ASSLYGGSNEQF
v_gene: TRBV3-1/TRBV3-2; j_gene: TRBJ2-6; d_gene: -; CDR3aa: ASSQGAREAAANVLT
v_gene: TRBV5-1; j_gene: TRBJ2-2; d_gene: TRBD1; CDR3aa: ASSGTGLNTGELF
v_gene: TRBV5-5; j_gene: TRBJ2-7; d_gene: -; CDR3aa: ASSLGVNSYEQY
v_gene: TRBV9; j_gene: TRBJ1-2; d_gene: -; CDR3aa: ASSVGGSGTLGGGYT
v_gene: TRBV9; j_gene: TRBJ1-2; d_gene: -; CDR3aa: ASSVGSGSPYGYT
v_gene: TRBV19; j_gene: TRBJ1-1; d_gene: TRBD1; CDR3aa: ATLRAGGQGTEAF
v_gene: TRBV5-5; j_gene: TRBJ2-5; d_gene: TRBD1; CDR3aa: ASSYPGQGAGETQY
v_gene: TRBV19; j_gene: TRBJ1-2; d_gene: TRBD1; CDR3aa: ASSTDRGYT
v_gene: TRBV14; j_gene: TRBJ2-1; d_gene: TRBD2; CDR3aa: ASSHSGRAQRVQF
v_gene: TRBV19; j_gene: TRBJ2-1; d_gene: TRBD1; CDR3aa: ASSAWTGGNNEQF
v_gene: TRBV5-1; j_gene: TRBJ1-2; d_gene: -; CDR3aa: ASSLEGYGYT
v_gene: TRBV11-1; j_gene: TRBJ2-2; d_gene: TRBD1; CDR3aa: ASSLWDSPGELF
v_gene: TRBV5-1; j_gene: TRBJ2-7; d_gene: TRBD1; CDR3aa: ASSQGQGTYEQY
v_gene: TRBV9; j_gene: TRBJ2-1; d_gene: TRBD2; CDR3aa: ASSVSPWLAGGPRDEQF
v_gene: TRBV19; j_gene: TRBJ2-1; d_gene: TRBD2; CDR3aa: ASRWTSGIWGNEQF
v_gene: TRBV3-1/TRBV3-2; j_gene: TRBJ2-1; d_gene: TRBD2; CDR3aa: ASSSRKPMTSGFINNEQF
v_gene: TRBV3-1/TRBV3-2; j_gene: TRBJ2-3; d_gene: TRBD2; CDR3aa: ASSRGGASPDTQY
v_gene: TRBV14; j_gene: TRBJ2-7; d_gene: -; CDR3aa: ASSQAGFYEQY
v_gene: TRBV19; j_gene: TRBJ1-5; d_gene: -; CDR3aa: ASSIRGSGNQPQH
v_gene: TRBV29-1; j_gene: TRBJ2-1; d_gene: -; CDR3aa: SVVNSRGNNEQF
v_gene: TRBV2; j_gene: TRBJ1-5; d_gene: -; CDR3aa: ASSEASRSYSNQPQH
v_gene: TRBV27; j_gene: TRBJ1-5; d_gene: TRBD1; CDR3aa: ASTSGTDSKPQH
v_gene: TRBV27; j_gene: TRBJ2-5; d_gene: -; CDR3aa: ASSLAANLAQY
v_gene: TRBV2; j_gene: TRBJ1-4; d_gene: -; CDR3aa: ASEGGEKLF
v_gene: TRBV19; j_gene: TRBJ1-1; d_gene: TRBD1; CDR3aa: ASTLPGTGGRAEAF
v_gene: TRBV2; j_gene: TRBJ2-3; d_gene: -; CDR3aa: ASSELGYTDTQY